This entry features one TCR beta chain sequence. What antigen it recognizes has not been identified. One base away there is no much larger clone; base qualities are not given. The data are from a study of ipilimumab plus nivolumab after autologous stem cell transplantation (dated by TCRdb to about 2021). With respect to the entire study: The median number of doses that trial patients received was about five for ipilimumab and under 10 for nivolumab. The myeloma cohort included high-risk transplant-naive patients and patients relapsing within 3 years of a first autologous transplant. The trial enrolled patients with high-risk diffuse large B cell lymphoma, mature T cell lymphoma, or multiple myeloma undergoing autologous transplant. The intent-to-treat population of the trial was made up of around 35 patients. General study outcomes and caveats: The authors stated that profiles of the T cell receptor repertoire, regulatory T cell phenotype and gut microbiota provided a biologic rationale for studying this approach further. Combined checkpoint inhibition appeared tolerable as post-transplant consolidation, according to the authors' conclusion.

The CDR3 covers 14 residues, taking in both the cysteine and the phenylalanine. The DNA shown is the 42-base CDR3, in frame from base 1. CDR1 and CDR2 were assigned from the germline V gene (reference sequence) as SGHNT and YYREEE. The germline V and J ends show losses of 2 bases and 9 bases respectively, and no gene match explains 4 bases of the junction. Starting 14 to 28 days after the autologous transplant, patients began checkpoint therapy, which included ipilimumab at 1 mg/kg intravenously on day 1 of selected weeks. Nivolumab was given at 3 mg/kg intravenously on day 1 of weeks 1, 4, 7, 10, and every two weeks through week 26. Combined checkpoint inhibition with ipilimumab and nivolumab as consolidation after autologous stem cell transplantation was tested in a Phase Ib clinical trial. The library was prepared using the immunoSEQ multiplex PCR assay. As stored in TCRdb, this immuneACCESS dataset retains in-frame rearrangements with V and J assigned. A fraction of the clones does not appear; measured against another copy, unresolved V genes explain less than half of the discrepancy, and the remainder lacks a known reason. The sample includes tens of thousands of clones, with over 90% observed a single time. The ten most abundant clones make up under 0.9% of the sample.

The clonotype comes from a male donor with multiple myeloma. The sample here was PBMCs, taken in a trial of ipilimumab plus nivolumab as post-transplant consolidation. In this chain, TRBV5-4 is recombined with TRBJ2-1, with 11 central nucleotides matching TRBD2. The base sequence is TGTGCCAGCAGCTTCAGGCTAGCGGGGGGTGAGCAGTTCTTC. Its translation reads: CASSFRLAGGEQFF.